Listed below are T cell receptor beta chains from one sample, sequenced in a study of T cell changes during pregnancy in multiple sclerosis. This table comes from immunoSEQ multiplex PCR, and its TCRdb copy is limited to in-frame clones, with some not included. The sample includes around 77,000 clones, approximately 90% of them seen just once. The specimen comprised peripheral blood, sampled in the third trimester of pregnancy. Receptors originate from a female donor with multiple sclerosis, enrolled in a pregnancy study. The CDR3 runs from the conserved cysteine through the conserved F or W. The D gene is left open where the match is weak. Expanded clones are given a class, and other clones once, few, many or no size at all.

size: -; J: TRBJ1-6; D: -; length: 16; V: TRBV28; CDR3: CASSPPSGKLIYPLHF; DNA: TGTGCCAGCAGTCCTCCGTCCGGGAAACTAATATACCCCCTCCACTTT
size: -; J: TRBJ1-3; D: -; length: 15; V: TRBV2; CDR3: CASRAGQASGNTIYF; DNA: TGTGCCAGCAGAGCGGGACAAGCCTCTGGAAACACCATATATTTT
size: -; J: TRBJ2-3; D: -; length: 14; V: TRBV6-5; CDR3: CASSPGQSTDTQYF; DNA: TGTGCCAGCAGTCCCGGACAGAGCACAGATACGCAGTATTTT
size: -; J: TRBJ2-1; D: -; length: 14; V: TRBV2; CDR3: CASSTRTGRNEQFF; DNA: TGTGCCAGCAGCACTCGGACGGGAAGAAATGAGCAGTTCTTC
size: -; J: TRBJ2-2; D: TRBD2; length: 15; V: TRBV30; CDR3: CAWSQQAGDTGELFF; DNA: TGTGCCTGGAGTCAACAGGCGGGGGACACCGGGGAGCTGTTTTTT
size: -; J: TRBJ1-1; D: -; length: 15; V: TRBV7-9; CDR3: CASSLGEGRSTEAFF; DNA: TGTGCCAGCAGCTTAGGAGAGGGGAGGAGCACTGAAGCTTTCTTT
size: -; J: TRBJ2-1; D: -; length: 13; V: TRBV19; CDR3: CASSTLAYNEQFF; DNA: TGTGCCAGTAGTACCTTAGCGTACAATGAGCAGTTCTTC
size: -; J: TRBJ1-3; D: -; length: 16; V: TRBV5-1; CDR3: CASSLEAGASGNTIYF; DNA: TGCGCCAGCAGCTTGGAGGCGGGGGCCTCTGGAAACACCATATATTTT
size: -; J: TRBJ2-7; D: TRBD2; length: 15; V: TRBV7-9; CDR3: CASSPLLAGVDEQYF; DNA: TGTGCCAGCAGCCCCCTACTAGCGGGAGTTGACGAGCAGTACTTC
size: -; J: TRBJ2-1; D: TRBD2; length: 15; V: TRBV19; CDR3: CASSIVSGRGYEQFF; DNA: TGTGCCAGTAGTATAGTTAGCGGGAGGGGGTATGAGCAGTTCTTC
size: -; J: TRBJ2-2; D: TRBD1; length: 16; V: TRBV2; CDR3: CASSFSGGQGTGELFF; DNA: TGTGCCAGCAGTTTCTCCGGTGGACAGGGGACCGGGGAGCTGTTTTTT
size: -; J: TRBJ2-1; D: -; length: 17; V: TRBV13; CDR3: CASSSRMPLQRTNEQFF; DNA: TGTGCCAGCAGCTCCCGAATGCCTCTCCAGCGCACCAATGAGCAGTTCTTC
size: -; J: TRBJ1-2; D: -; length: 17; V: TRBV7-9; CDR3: CASSRTLDSAKVYGYTF; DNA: TGTGCCAGCAGCCGAACTCTGGACAGTGCAAAGGTCTATGGCTACACCTTC
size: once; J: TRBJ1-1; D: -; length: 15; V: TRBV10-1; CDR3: CASSETTGSNTEAFF; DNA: TGCGCCAGCAGTGAGACGACAGGATCGAACACTGAAGCTTTCTTT
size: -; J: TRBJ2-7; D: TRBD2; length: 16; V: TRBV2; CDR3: CASSARFSGRSYEQYF; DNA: TGTGCCAGCAGCGCCCGCTTTAGCGGGAGGTCCTACGAGCAGTACTTC
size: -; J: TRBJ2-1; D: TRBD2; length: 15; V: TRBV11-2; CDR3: CASSPRLAGYNEQFF; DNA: TGTGCCAGCAGCCCGCGACTAGCGGGTTACAATGAGCAGTTCTTC
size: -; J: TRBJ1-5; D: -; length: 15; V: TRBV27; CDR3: CASSLSRRTNQPRHF; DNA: TGTGCCAGCAGTTTATCCCGCCGGACTAATCAGCCCCGGCATTTT
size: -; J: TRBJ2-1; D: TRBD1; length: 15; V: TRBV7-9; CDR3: CASSPGQGVYNEQFF; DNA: TGTGCCAGCAGCCCAGGACAGGGGGTCTACAATGAGCAGTTCTTC
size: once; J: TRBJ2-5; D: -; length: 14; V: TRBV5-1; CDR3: CASSLGGAQETQYF; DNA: TGCGCCAGCAGCTTGGGCGGGGCTCAAGAGACCCAGTACTTC
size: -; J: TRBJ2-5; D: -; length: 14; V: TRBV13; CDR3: CASSLTPGKETQYF; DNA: TGTGCCAGCAGCCTTACCCCGGGAAAAGAGACCCAGTACTTC
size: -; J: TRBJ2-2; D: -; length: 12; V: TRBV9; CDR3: CASSQRPGELFF; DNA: TGTGCCAGCAGCCAGAGGCCCGGGGAGCTGTTTTTT
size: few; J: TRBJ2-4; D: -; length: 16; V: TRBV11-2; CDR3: CASSLATYGAKNIQYF; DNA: TGTGCCAGCAGCTTAGCAACCTACGGGGCCAAAAACATTCAGTACTTC
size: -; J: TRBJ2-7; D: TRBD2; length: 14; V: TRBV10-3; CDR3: CAITSSGTTYEQYF; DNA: TGTGCCATCACTAGTAGCGGGACAACTTACGAGCAGTACTTC
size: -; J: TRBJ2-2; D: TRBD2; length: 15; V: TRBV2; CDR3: CASSQALGTSGELFF; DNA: TGTGCCAGCAGTCAGGCCCTAGGGACTAGCGGGGAGCTGTTTTTT